The clone carrying this T cell receptor (beta chain) occurred a few times. The sample comes from a study of cytomegalovirus exposure and HLA in healthy donors. About the study: Earlier sequencing of around 190 million T cells yielded 100 million to 120 million unique TCR beta sequences.

PCR was performed using 60 Vbeta and 13 Jbeta primers. Libraries were prepared by immunoSEQ multiplex PCR; TCRdb keeps only in-frame clonotypes and omits some of them. Of fewer than 200,000 clones listed, 80% are singletons. This CDR3 region has 17 residues. CDR1 is LGHNA, CDR2 YSLEER, per germline. V gave up 4 bases and J gave up 4 bases; unmatched junction bases: 14. Sequenced: PBMCs. V gene TRBV4-3 combines with J gene TRBJ1-2; TRBD1 aligns across 8 bases. The clonotype was recovered from a man younger than 40 in good health and CMV-seronegative. The CDR3 loop reads CASSPTLDRDLAYGYTF. In nucleotides, the CDR3 is TGCGCCAGCAGCCCGACCTTGGACAGGGACCTTGCCTATGGCTACACCTTC.